This T cell receptor beta chain emerged from a study of blood T cell repertoires in COVID-19. Study-level information: T cells, B-cell-depleted T cells, or PBMCs provided the cDNA or gDNA that served as material.

Trimming removed 4 bases from V and 7 bases from J, with 20 bases in between. CDR1 and CDR2 (germline): SGHDT, YYEEEE. The CDR3 extends over 15 amino acids. TCRdb's copy holds only in-frame clones and misses some; the assay was immunoSEQ multiplex PCR. This sample has about 230,000 clones, with about nine tenths found just once. The V call is TRBV5-6, the J call TRBJ1-1; no clear D gene. Sequenced material: peripheral blood. This receptor was identified in a man aged 50 to 60 with COVID-19, enrolled during active disease. The chain's CDR3 is CASSNRRVPLGEAFF. In DNA form, the CDR3 reads TGTGCCAGCAGCAATCGGCGGGTACCCCTCGGTGAAGCTTTCTTT.